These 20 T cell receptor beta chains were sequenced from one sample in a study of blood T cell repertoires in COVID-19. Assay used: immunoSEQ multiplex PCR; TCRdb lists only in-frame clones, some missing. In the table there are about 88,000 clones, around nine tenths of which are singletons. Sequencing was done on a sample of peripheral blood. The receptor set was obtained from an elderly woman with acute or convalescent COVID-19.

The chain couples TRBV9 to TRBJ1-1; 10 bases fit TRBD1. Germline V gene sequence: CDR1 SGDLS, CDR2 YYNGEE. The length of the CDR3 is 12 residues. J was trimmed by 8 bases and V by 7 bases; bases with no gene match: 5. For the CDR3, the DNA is TGTGCCAGCGGCCGGGACAGGGGAGAAGCTTTCTTT. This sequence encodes CASGRDRGEAFF.

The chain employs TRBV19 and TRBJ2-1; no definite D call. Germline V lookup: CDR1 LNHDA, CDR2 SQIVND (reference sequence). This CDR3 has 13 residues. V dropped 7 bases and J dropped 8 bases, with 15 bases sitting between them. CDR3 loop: CASKNGPLYEQFF. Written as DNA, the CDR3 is TGTGCCAGTAAAAACGGTCCTTTGTATGAGCAGTTCTTC. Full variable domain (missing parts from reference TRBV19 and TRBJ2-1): DGGITQSPKYLFRKEGQNVTLSCEQNLNHDAMYWYRQDPGQGLRLIYYSQIVNDFQKGDIAEGYSVSREKKESFPLTVTSAQKNPTAFYLCASKNGPLYEQFFGPGTRLTVL.

The CDR3 loop is CASSPRTDSYEQYF. CDR3 DNA: TGTGCCAGCTCACCCCGGACAGACTCCTACGAGCAGTACTTC. The V and J genes are TRBV18 and TRBJ2-7; tentatively, D is TRBD1 (6 bases). V was clipped by 3 bases and J by 0 bases, with 9 bases between them. Germline V gene sequence: CDR1 KGHSH, CDR2 LQKENI. This CDR3 contains 14 residues.

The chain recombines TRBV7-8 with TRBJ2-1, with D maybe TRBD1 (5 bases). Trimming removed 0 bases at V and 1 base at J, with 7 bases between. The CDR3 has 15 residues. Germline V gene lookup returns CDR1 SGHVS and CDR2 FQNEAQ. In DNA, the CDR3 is TGTGCCAGCAGCTTAGCAGGGGTTTCCTACAATGAGCAGTTCTTC. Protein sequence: CASSLAGVSYNEQFF. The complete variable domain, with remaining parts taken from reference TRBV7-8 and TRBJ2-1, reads GAGVSQSPRYKVAKRGQDVALRCDPISGHVSLFWYQQALGQGPEFLTYFQNEAQLDKSGLPSDRFFAERPEGSVSTLKIQRTQQEDSAVYLCASSLAGVSYNEQFFGPGTRLTVL.

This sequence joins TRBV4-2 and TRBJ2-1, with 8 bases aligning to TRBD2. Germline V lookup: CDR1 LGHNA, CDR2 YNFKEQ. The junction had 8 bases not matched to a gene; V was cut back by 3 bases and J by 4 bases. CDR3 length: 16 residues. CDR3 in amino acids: CASSHLDTGGYNEQFF. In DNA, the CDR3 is TGTGCCAGCAGCCATCTAGACACGGGAGGGTACAATGAGCAGTTCTTC.

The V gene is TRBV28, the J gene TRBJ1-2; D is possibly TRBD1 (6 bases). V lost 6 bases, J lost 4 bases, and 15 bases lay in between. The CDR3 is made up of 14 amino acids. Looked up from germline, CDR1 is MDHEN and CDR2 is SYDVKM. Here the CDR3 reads CASRLRDNGYGYTF. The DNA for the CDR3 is TGTGCCAGCAGACTCAGGGACAACGGCTATGGCTACACCTTC.

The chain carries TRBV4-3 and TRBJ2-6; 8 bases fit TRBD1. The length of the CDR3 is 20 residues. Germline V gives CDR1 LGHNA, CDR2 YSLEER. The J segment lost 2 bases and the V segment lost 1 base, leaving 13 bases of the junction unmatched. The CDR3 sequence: CASSQAPLGQGGTGANVLTF. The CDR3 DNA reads TGCGCCAGCAGCCAAGCCCCCCTCGGACAGGGTGGAACTGGGGCCAACGTCCTGACTTTC.

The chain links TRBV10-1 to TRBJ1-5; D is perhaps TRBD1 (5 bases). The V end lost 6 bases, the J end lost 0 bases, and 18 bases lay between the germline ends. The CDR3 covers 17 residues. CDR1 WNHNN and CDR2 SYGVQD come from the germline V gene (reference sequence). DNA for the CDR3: TGCGCCAGCAGATCTGTCCGACAGATTCATAGCAATCAGCCCCAGCATTTT. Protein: CASRSVRQIHSNQPQHF.

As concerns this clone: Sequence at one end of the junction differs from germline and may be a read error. The CDR3 sequence: CASSLRGGGLNSYGYTF. CDR3 in DNA: TGTGCTAGCAGCTTACGAGGGGGCGGATTAAACAGCTATGGCTACACCTTC. The rearrangement joins TRBV7-7 to TRBJ1-2; 7 nucleotides line up with TRBD1. Per the germline V gene, CDR1 is SSHAT and CDR2 is FNYEAQ (reference sequence). The CDR3 covers 17 residues.

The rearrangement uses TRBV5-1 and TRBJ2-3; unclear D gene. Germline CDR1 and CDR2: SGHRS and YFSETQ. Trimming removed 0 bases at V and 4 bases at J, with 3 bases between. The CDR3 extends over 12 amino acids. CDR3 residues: CASSLAPDTQYF. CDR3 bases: TGCGCCAGCAGCTTGGCTCCAGATACGCAGTATTTT. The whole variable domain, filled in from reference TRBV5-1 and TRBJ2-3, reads KAGVTQTPRYLIKTRGQQVTLSCSPISGHRSVSWYQQTPGQGLQFLFEYFSETQRNKGNFPGRFSGRQFSNSRSEMNVSTLELGDSALYLCASSLAPDTQYFGPGTRLTVL.

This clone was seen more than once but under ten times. The DNA for the CDR3 is TGCGCCAGCAGCACCACAGGGGGCCGGAGTTCACCCCTCCACTTT. Amino acids: CASSTTGGRSSPLHF. V usage is TRBV5-1 and J usage is TRBJ1-6; 9 bases fit TRBD1. Germline V gene sequence: CDR1 SGHRS, CDR2 YFSETQ. There are 15 residues in the CDR3. Trimming at V came to 4 bases and at J to 9 bases, leaving 8 bases not matched to a gene.

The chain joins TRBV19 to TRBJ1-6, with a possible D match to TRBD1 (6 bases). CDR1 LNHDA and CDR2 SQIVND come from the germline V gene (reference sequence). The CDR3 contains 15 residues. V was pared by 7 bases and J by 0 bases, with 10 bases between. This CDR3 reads CASKTGGSYNSPLHF. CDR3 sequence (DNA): TGTGCCAGTAAGACAGGCGGCTCCTATAATTCACCCCTCCACTTT.

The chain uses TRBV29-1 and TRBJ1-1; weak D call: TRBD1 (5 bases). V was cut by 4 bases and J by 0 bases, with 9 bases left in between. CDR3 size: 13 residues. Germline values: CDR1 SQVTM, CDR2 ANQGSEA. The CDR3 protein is CSVGRGMNTEAFF. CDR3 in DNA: TGCAGCGTTGGGAGGGGTATGAACACTGAAGCTTTCTTT.

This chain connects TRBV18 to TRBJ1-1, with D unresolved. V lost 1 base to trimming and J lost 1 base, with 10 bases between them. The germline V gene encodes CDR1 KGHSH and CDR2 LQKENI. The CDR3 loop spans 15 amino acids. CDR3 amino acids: CASSPLRMENTEAFF. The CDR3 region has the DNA TGTGCCAGCTCACCACTGAGGATGGAGAACACTGAAGCTTTCTTT.

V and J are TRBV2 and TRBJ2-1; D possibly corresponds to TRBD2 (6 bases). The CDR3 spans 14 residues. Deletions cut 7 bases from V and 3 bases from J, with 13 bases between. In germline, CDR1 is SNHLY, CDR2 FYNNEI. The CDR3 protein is CASNVGGGYNEQFF. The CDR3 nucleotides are TGTGCCAGCAATGTCGGGGGAGGCTACAATGAGCAGTTCTTC.

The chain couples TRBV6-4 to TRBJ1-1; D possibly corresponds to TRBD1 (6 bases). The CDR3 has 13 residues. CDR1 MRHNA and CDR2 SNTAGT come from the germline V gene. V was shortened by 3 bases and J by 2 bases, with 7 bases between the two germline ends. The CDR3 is CASSEQGNTEAFF. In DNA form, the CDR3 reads TGTGCCAGCAGTGAACAGGGAAACACTGAAGCTTTCTTT.

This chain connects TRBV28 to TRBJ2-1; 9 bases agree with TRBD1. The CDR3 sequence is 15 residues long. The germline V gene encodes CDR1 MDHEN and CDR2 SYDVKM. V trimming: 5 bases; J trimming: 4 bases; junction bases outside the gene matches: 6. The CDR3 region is CASSTGTGSYNEQFF. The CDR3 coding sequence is TGTGCCAGCAGTACCGGGACAGGGTCATACAATGAGCAGTTCTTC.

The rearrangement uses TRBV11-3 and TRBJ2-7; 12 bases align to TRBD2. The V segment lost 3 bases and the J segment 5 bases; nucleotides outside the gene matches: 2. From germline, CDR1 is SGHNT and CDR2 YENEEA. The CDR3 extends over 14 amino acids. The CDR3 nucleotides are TGTGCCAGCAGCTTGTCTAGCGGGGGGGACGAGCAGTACTTC. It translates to CASSLSSGGDEQYF.

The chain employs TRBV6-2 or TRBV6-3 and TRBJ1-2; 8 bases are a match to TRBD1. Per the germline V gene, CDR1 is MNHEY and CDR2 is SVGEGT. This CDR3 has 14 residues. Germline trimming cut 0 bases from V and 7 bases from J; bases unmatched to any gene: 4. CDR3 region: CASSYSQGAGGYTF. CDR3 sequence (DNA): TGTGCCAGCAGTTACTCTCAGGGGGCCGGTGGCTACACCTTC.

The CDR3 loop reads CASSLTGYEQYF. In nucleotides, the CDR3 is TGTGCCAGCAGTTTAACTGGCTACGAGCAGTACTTC. The chain carries TRBV28 and TRBJ2-7; no clear D gene. Germline assignment: CDR1 MDHEN and CDR2 SYDVKM. CDR3 length equals 12 residues. The V end lost 2 bases, the J end lost 3 bases, and 5 bases lay between the germline ends.